This record covers a single T cell receptor (beta chain). Its antigen remains unknown. Time point specified: week 35, safety follow-up. Vaccination used 300 ug of mutant IDH1 20-mer peptide per dose, with topical imiquimod. Donors had new IDH1-mutant astrocytomas of WHO grade 3 or 4 (ATRX-lost). Germline values: CDR1 SGHDT, CDR2 YYEEEE. CDR3 length: 16 residues. V was shortened by 3 bases and J by 6 bases, with 22 bases between the two germline ends. Method: immunoSEQ multiplex PCR; TCRdb's copy keeps in-frame clones and lacks some. This sample has about 40,000 clones, with approximately 80% found just once. This entry comes from a study of a mutant IDH1 vaccine in newly diagnosed glioma. Study-wide context: Earlier care involved radiotherapy, temozolomide, or both, and the majority received both. Participants attended visit V12, the safety follow-up, at week 35, and then attended visit V13 at week 47.

The TCR was taken from a woman aged 45-60 years with glioma. Specimen: PBMCs, collected from a glioma patient whose treatment included an IDH1 peptide vaccine. V gene TRBV5-6 combines with J gene TRBJ2-7, with D possibly matching TRBD2 (6 bases). CDR3 amino acids: CASSYYPWGEGSEQYF. The CDR3 DNA sequence: TGTGCCAGCAGCTACTACCCTTGGGGGGAAGGGTCCGAGCAGTACTTC.